Below, 13 T cell receptor beta chains from the same sample are listed, as sequenced in a study of blood T cell repertoires in COVID-19. Measured with immunoSEQ multiplex PCR; TCRdb has only the in-frame clones, and not every one. The table has under 300,000 clones, around nine tenths seen once. The sample comprised peripheral blood. These receptors all come from a woman aged 40-49 years who had recovered from COVID-19.

The rearrangement joins TRBV5-1 to TRBJ2-7; possible D gene TRBD2, 5 bases. Per the germline V gene, CDR1 is SGHRS and CDR2 is YFSETQ. CDR3 length: 15 amino acids. Trimming removed 0 bases at V and 4 bases at J, with 14 bases between. CDR3 sequence reads: CASSLEGDPGYEQYF. CDR3 bases: TGCGCCAGCAGCTTGGAGGGAGACCCAGGATACGAGCAGTACTTC.

V gene TRBV18 combines with J gene TRBJ1-2; a weak D match, TRBD1 (6 bases). The germline CDR1 and CDR2 sequences are KGHSH and LQKENI. This CDR3 region has 15 residues. Trimming pared 3 bases from V and 8 bases from J, leaving 19 bases between. The CDR3 nucleotides read TGTGCCAGCTCACCCTTTGATGGACAGTCGGACGGCTACACCTTC. Its protein is CASSPFDGQSDGYTF.

This sequence joins TRBV5-1 and TRBJ2-2; TRBD1 might be the D (6 bases). Per germline, CDR1 SGHRS and CDR2 YFSETQ. CDR3 length equals 17 residues. Trimming cost V 7 bases and J 5 bases, with 24 bases left between them. In nucleotides, the CDR3 is TGCGCCAGCGGCCGGGTTACAGGGACCTTCGGGACCGGGGAGCTGTTTTTT. This gives the protein CASGRVTGTFGTGELFF.

This clone appeared a few times. The V call is TRBV6-1, the J call TRBJ2-1; a weak D match, TRBD2 (6 bases). The CDR3 totals 15 residues. The germline CDR1 and CDR2 sequences are MNHNS and SASEGT. The V end was cut by 3 bases, the J end by 8 bases, with 17 bases between. The chain's CDR3 is CASSEREGLIHEQFF. The CDR3 DNA sequence: TGTGCCAGCAGTGAGCGAGAGGGACTGATCCATGAGCAGTTCTTC.

This clone was picked up one time. The rearrangement links TRBV7-2 to TRBJ2-1; D possibly corresponds to TRBD2 (6 bases). CDR1 and CDR2 (germline): SGHTA, FQGNSA. V lost 4 bases and J lost 3, with 16 bases in between. This CDR3 has 16 amino acids. The CDR3 is CASSSAGRGIYNEQFF. The CDR3 nucleotides read TGTGCCAGCAGCTCCGCGGGGCGGGGCATCTACAATGAGCAGTTCTTC.

This chain links TRBV30 with TRBJ2-2; a possible D gene is TRBD1 (5 bases). V was clipped by 8 bases and J by 1 base, with 17 bases between them. The CDR3 is made up of 15 amino acids. Germline V gene data show CDR1 as GTSNPN and CDR2 as SVGIG (reference sequence). The DNA for the CDR3 is TGTGCCCAAGGAGCAGGGCGGATGAACACCGGGGAGCTGTTTTTT. Its protein is CAQGAGRMNTGELFF.

This chain links TRBV5-4 with TRBJ2-5; a possible D gene is TRBD1 (6 bases). Germline V CDR1 and CDR2: SGHNT, YYREEE (reference sequence). CDR3 length: 15 amino acids. Trimming cost V 8 bases and J 5 bases, with 22 bases left between them. CDR3 sequence: CASQFDRGKFETQYF. Written as DNA, the CDR3 is TGTGCCAGTCAATTTGATAGGGGGAAGTTTGAGACCCAGTACTTC.

V usage is TRBV7-9 and J usage is TRBJ2-1, with 10 bases identical to TRBD2. CDR3 size: 14 residues. The germline V gene has CDR1 SEHNR and CDR2 FQNEAQ (reference sequence). Germline trimming cut 8 bases from V and 4 bases from J; bases unmatched to any gene: 5. For the CDR3, the DNA is TGTGCCAGCGGTCCTAGCGGGAGTTACAATGAGCAGTTCTTC. Its protein is CASGPSGSYNEQFF.

The chain is built from TRBV6-6 and TRBJ2-7, with TRBD1 identical over 8 bases. Per germline, CDR1 MNHNY and CDR2 SVGAGI (reference sequence). Germline trimming cut 6 bases from V and 2 bases from J; bases unmatched to any gene: 3. The CDR3 is 13 amino acids. CDR3 bases: TGTGCCAGCAGACCGGGACAGGCCTACGAGCAGTACTTC. The encoded protein is CASRPGQAYEQYF.

Worth noting for this clone: Other DNA sequences in the sample encode the same CDR3. The rearrangement joins TRBV3-1 (or the pseudogene TRBV3-2) to TRBJ2-5; TRBD1 might be the D (6 bases). This CDR3 contains 14 residues. Germline V gene data show CDR1 as LGHDT and CDR2 as YNNKEL (reference sequence). The V and J ends lost 4 bases and 1 base respectively, with 10 bases between them. The CDR3 DNA reads TGTGCCAGCAGCCTGAGGACAGCCCAAGAGACCCAGTACTTC. Translating it yields CASSLRTAQETQYF.

The chain is built from TRBV18 and TRBJ2-3; 14 bases line up with TRBD2. Per the germline V gene, CDR1 is KGHSH and CDR2 is LQKENI. This CDR3 contains 16 residues. Trimming removed 3 bases from V and 4 bases from J; junction bases left unmatched: 3. The chain's CDR3 is CASSPGLAGESDTQYF. For the CDR3, the DNA is TGTGCCAGCTCACCGGGACTAGCGGGAGAATCAGATACGCAGTATTTT.

In DNA form, the CDR3 reads TGTGCCAGCATAATTAACTATGGCTACACCTTC. Protein sequence: CASIINYGYTF. The chain links TRBV25-1 to TRBJ1-2; D unresolved. Germline V gene data show CDR1 as MGHDK and CDR2 as SYGVNS. V dropped 7 bases and J dropped 1 base, with 4 bases sitting between them. The CDR3 extends over 11 amino acids.

V is TRBV28 and J is TRBJ1-3, with D possibly matching TRBD1 (6 bases). Germline V gene data show CDR1 as MDHEN and CDR2 as SYDVKM. V dropped 3 bases and J dropped 9 bases, with 15 bases sitting between them. The CDR3 has 14 amino acids. CDR3: CASSLGQGRGTIYF. CDR3 nucleotide sequence: TGTGCCAGCAGTTTGGGGCAGGGGCGCGGCACCATATATTTT.